A single sample is the source of the 10 T cell receptor beta chains below, sequenced in a study of shared clonotypes between healthy human individuals. The assay was immunoSEQ multiplex PCR, and TCRdb's table has in-frame clones only and misses some. Of approximately 940,000 clones in the sample, around 80% are singletons; the top ten hold about 1.5%. The sequencing sample was made of memory CD4+ T cells sorted from blood. The subset here: CD45RA-negative fraction. Receptors originate from a man between 18 and 29 years old in good health.

The chain couples TRBV7-9 to TRBJ1-4; possible D gene TRBD1, 6 bases. From germline, CDR1 is SEHNR and CDR2 FQNEAQ (reference sequence). Between the trimmed V and J ends, which lost 2 bases and 5 bases, there was a span of 12 bases. The CDR3 length is 15 residues. CDR3 bases: TGTGCCAGCAGCTTAAGGGGGGACACGAATGAAAAACTGTTTTTT. Translation gives CASSLRGDTNEKLFF.

V is TRBV6-5 and J is TRBJ1-2, with 12 bases that match TRBD1. This CDR3 has 15 amino acids. Germline assignment: CDR1 MNHEY and CDR2 SVGAGI. V lost 4 bases to trimming and J lost 8 bases; unmatched junction nucleotides: 8. CDR3 region: CASSSGDRGLEGYTF. Here the CDR3 DNA reads TGTGCCAGCAGTTCCGGGGACAGGGGGCTAGAGGGCTACACCTTC.

In this sample, this clone turned up once. The chain links TRBV5-6 to TRBJ2-1; TRBD2 agrees at 13 bases. After removal of 4 bases from V and 7 bases from J, the junction contained 5 bases not matched to a gene. Germline assignment: CDR1 SGHDT and CDR2 YYEEEE. This CDR3 comprises 15 residues. The CDR3 here is CASSKGLAGTNEQFF. Written as DNA, the CDR3 is TGTGCCAGCAGCAAGGGACTAGCGGGGACTAATGAGCAGTTCTTC. The variable domain in full, completed from reference TRBV5-6 and TRBJ2-1, reads DAGVTQSPTHLIKTRGQQVTLRCSPKSGHDTVSWYQQALGQGPQFIFQYYEEEERQRGNFPDRFSGHQFPNYSSELNVNALLLGDSALYLCASSKGLAGTNEQFFGPGTRLTVL.

The chain has TRBV5-6 and TRBJ2-3, with D perhaps TRBD1 (5 bases). The V end lost 0 bases, the J end lost 3 bases, and 20 bases lay between the germline ends. In germline, CDR1 is SGHDT, CDR2 YYEEEE. The CDR3 runs to 18 residues. DNA of the CDR3: TGTGCCAGCAGCTTGGGCAGGGTGGTATTTGGTTGGACAGATACGCAGTATTTT. Protein product: CASSLGRVVFGWTDTQYF.

This chain uses TRBV7-9 with TRBJ2-5; TRBD2 matches 7 bases. The V gene's germline CDR1 is SEHNR and CDR2 FQNEAQ (reference sequence). V trimming: 2 bases; J trimming: 5 bases; junction bases outside the gene matches: 11. The CDR3 runs 16 residues. The CDR3 here is CASSLTLGRAVETQYF. The CDR3 DNA reads as TGTGCCAGCAGCTTAACCCTTGGGAGGGCCGTTGAGACCCAGTACTTC.

This clone was seen a few times. The chain uses TRBV11-3 and TRBJ2-2; D unresolved. This CDR3 comprises 15 residues. Germline V lookup: CDR1 SGHNT, CDR2 YENEEA. Trimming removed 5 bases from V and 0 bases from J, with 10 bases in between. The CDR3 bases are TGTGCCAGCAGCCCAAATCTAGCGAACACCGGGGAGCTGTTTTTT. This gives the protein CASSPNLANTGELFF. The full variable domain, with the rest looked up from reference TRBV11-3 and TRBJ2-2, is EAGVVQSPRYKIIEKKQPVAFWCNPISGHNTLYWYLQNLGQGPELLIRYENEEAVDDSQLPKDRFSAERLKGVDSTLKIQPAELGDSAVYLCASSPNLANTGELFFGEGSRLTVL.

This clone was seen a few times. J is TRBJ2-1 and V is TRBV7-2, with 8 bases lining up with TRBD1. Germline V gene data show CDR1 as SGHTA and CDR2 as FQGNSA. The CDR3 is 15 amino acids. Losses at the gene ends were 5 bases for V and 4 bases for J; bases not matched to a gene: 7. The CDR3 region has the DNA TGTGCCAGCAGCAGCGGACAGGGAGTTTACAATGAGCAGTTCTTC. Amino acid sequence: CASSSGQGVYNEQFF.

This chain uses TRBV30 with TRBJ1-2; no definite D call. Germline V gene sequence: CDR1 GTSNPN, CDR2 SVGIG (reference sequence). There are 12 residues in the CDR3. The germline V and J ends were trimmed by 4 bases and 2 bases, with 8 bases remaining between them. The CDR3 spells CAWTRINYGYTF. CDR3 bases: TGTGCCTGGACTAGGATCAACTATGGCTACACCTTC. Filled out from reference TRBV30 and TRBJ1-2, the complete variable domain reads SQTIHQWPATLVQPVGSPLSLECTVEGTSNPNLYWYRQAAGRGLQLLFYSVGIGQISSEVPQNLSASRPQDRQFILSSKKLLLSDSGFYLCAWTRINYGYTFGSGTRLTVV.

This clone was observed a few times. The genes are TRBV10-2 and TRBJ2-5; 8 bases are shared with TRBD1. Trimming took 3 bases from V and 4 from J; bases not matched to a gene: 7. CDR1 is WSHSY and CDR2 is SAAADI in the germline V gene. The CDR3 extends over 15 amino acids. DNA for the CDR3: TGCGCCAGCAGTGAAAGAGGCACAGGGGGAGAGACCCAGTACTTC. Protein: CASSERGTGGETQYF.

V usage is TRBV5-6 and J usage is TRBJ2-7; no definite D call. The CDR3 loop spans 11 amino acids. Germline loops: CDR1 SGHDT, CDR2 YYEEEE. Trimming removed 0 bases at V and 5 bases at J, with 3 bases between. CDR3 in DNA: TGTGCCAGCAGCTTGGCCCACGAGCAGTACTTC. Its translation: CASSLAHEQYF.